These 8 T cell receptor beta chains were sequenced from one sample in a study of molecular identifiers for immune sequencing clone quantification. TCRdb processed the PCR reads anew with MiXCR; each CDR3 protein has one entry. The top ten clones hold around 4.2% of a sample with about 100,000 distinct CDR3 sequences, approximately 40% of them seen once. The sequenced sample consisted of naive CD8+ T cells from blood, with Jurkat cell RNA spiked in. As for subset: FACS-sorted CD8+CD4-CCR7+CD45RA+ naive T cells. The receptors originated from a human donor in good health. Some libraries in this study had Jurkat cell RNA spiked in.

The table lists this clonotype with many counts. The chain has TRBV29-1 and TRBJ2-7; D is ambiguous. Germline lookup yields CDR1 SQVTM and CDR2 ANQGSEA. Trimming left V 6 bases short and J 1 base short, with 7 bases between. CDR3 length: 11 amino acids. Written as DNA, the CDR3 is TGCAGCGTCACCGAGTCCTACGAGCAGTACTTC. Its translation: CSVTESYEQYF.

This clonotype came up many times. V and J are TRBV9 and TRBJ2-6, with no clear D. This CDR3 comprises 16 residues. V was cut by 3 bases and J by 1 base, with 11 bases left in between. Germline loops: CDR1 SGDLS, CDR2 YYNGEE. The CDR3 DNA reads as TGTGCCAGCAGCGCTCACAGCTTGTCTGGGGCCAACGTCCTGACTTTC. Its translation: CASSAHSLSGANVLTF.

The chain carries TRBV2 and TRBJ2-7; D is ambiguous. Germline V gene sequence: CDR1 SNHLY, CDR2 FYNNEI. This CDR3 spans 14 amino acids. V was trimmed by 2 bases and J by 0 bases, leaving 8 bases between them. In DNA, the CDR3 is TGTGCCAGCAGTGAAAGGTGGAGCTCCTACGAGCAGTACTTC. Its translation: CASSERWSSYEQYF.

This clonotype was seen a handful of times. V and J are TRBV6-5 and TRBJ1-1; perhaps TRBD1 as D (6 bases). Trimming took off 4 bases at V and 5 bases at J, with 8 bases between the two ends. There are 12 residues in the CDR3. Germline V gives CDR1 MNHEY, CDR2 SVGAGI. The CDR3 reads CASSSGDTEAFF. CDR3 coding DNA: TGTGCCAGCAGTTCAGGGGATACTGAAGCTTTCTTT.

V is TRBV6-2 or TRBV6-3 and J is TRBJ2-1, with TRBD2 matching 7 bases. Germline V lookup: CDR1 MNHEY, CDR2 SVGEGT. The length of the CDR3 is 15 residues. V was clipped by 7 bases and J by 1 base; unmatched bases: 7. The CDR3 here is CASNQLAKSYNEQFF. The DNA for the CDR3 is TGTGCCAGCAACCAACTAGCGAAGTCCTACAATGAGCAGTTCTTC.

Details on this clonotype: One junction end does not reproduce the germline sequence, and a read error may be involved. J is TRBJ1-5 and V is TRBV28, with D possibly matching TRBD1 (6 bases). Germline CDR1 and CDR2: MDHEN and SYDVKM. The CDR3 extends over 16 amino acids. The CDR3 DNA follows: TGTGCCAGCAGTCCTTTAGGTAGGAGGACAGACCAGCCCCGGCATTTT. Amino acid sequence: CASSPLGRRTDQPRHF.

This chain connects TRBV19 to TRBJ2-3; 7 nucleotides line up with TRBD1. This CDR3 spans 16 amino acids. Germline trimming cut 7 bases from V and 1 base from J; bases unmatched to any gene: 11. CDR1 LNHDA and CDR2 SQIVND come from the germline V gene (reference sequence). CDR3 DNA sequence: TGTGCCAGTAACAACACCCGGGACAGCCGCACAGATACGCAGTATTTT. Residues: CASNNTRDSRTDTQYF.

Turning to this clonotype: A much larger clone lies a single base off, so this may be a read error. The genes are TRBV28 and TRBJ2-7; TRBD2 might be the D (6 bases). This CDR3 contains 14 residues. Trimming took off 3 bases at V and 6 bases at J, with 15 bases between the two ends. Germline V gives CDR1 MDHEN, CDR2 SYDVKM. The CDR3 nucleotides are TGTGCCAGCAGTTTGGTGGGAGGACCCTGCGAGCAGTACTTC. This translates into CASSLVGGPCEQYF.